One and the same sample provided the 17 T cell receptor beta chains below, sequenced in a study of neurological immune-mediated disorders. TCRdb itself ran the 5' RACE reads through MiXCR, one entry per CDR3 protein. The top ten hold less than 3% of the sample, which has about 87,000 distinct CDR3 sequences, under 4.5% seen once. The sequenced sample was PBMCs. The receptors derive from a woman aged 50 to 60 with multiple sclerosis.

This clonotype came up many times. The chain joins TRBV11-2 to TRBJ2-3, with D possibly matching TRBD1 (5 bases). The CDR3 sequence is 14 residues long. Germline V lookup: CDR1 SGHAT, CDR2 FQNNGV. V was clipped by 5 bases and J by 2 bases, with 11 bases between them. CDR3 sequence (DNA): TGTGCCAGCAGCCCAGGACAAAACACAGATACGCAGTATTTT. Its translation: CASSPGQNTDTQYF.

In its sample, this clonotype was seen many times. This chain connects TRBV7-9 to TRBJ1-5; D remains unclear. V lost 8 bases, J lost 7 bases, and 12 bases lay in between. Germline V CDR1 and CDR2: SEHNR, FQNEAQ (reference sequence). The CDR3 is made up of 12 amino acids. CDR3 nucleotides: TGTGCCAGCCACGGACCCTCCCAGCCCCAGCATTTT. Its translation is CASHGPSQPQHF.

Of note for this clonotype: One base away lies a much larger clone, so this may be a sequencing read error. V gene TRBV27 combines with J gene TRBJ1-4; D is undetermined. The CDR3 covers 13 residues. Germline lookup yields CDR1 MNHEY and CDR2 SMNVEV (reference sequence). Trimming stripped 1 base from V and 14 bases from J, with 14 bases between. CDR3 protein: CASSLWVNQPLFF. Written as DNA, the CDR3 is TGTGCCAGCAGTTTATGGGTCAACCAGCCGCTGTTTTTT.

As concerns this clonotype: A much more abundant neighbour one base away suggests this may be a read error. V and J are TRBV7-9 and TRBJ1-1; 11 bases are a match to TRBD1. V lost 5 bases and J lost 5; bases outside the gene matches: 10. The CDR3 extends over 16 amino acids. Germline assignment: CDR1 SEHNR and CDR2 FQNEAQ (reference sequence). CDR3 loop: CASSPGTGGMGTEAFF. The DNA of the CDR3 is TGTGCCAGCAGCCCTGGGACAGGGGGTATGGGGACTGAAGCTTTCTTT.

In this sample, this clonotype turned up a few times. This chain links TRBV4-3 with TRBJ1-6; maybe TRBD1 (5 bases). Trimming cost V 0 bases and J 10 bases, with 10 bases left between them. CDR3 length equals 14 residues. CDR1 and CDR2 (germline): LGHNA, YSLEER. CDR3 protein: CASSQDLRGSPLHF. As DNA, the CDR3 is TGCGCCAGCAGCCAAGATCTAAGGGGCTCACCCCTCCACTTT.

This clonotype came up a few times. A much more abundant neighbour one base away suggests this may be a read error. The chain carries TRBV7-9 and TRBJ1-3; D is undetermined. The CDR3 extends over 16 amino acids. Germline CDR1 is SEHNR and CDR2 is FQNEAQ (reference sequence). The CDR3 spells CASSLASGLSGKTIYF. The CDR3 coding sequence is TGTGCCAGCAGCTTAGCGTCAGGTCTCTCTGGAAAAACCATATATTTT.

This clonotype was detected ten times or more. CDR3 region: CASSVKPGQGNTDTQYF. CDR3 bases: TGTGCCAGCAGTGTCAAACCGGGACAGGGGAATACAGATACGCAGTATTTT. This chain uses TRBV25-1 with TRBJ2-3; 10 bases map to TRBD1. CDR3 length: 17 amino acids. Germline V gene sequence: CDR1 MGHDK, CDR2 SYGVNS. The ends lost 4 bases at V and 3 bases at J; junction bases unmatched: 10.

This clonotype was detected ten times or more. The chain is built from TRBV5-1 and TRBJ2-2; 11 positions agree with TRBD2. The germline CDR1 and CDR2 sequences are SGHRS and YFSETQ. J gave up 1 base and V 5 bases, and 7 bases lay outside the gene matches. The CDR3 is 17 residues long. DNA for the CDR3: TGCGCCAGCAGAACCCCAACTAGCGGGGGGAACACCGGGGAGCTGTTTTTT. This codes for CASRTPTSGGNTGELFF.

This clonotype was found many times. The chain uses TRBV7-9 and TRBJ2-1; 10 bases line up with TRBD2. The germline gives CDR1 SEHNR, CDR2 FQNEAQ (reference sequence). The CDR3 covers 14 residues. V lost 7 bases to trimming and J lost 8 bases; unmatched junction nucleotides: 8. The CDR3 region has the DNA TGTGCCAGCACCCCCCTGGGGACTAGCGATGAGCAGTTCTTC. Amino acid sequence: CASTPLGTSDEQFF.

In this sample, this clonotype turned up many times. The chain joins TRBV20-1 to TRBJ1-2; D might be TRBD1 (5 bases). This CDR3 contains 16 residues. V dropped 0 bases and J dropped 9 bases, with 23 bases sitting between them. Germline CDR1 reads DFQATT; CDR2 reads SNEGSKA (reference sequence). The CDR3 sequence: CSARDNQGPLYRSYTF. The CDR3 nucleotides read TGCAGTGCTAGAGATAACCAGGGCCCGCTGTATCGTAGCTACACCTTC.

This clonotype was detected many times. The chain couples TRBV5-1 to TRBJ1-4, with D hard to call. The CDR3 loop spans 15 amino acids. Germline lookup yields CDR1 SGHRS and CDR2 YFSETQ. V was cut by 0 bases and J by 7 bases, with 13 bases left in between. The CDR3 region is CASSLDLNYGEKLFF. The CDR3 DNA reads TGCGCCAGCAGCTTGGATCTAAATTACGGTGAAAAACTGTTTTTT.

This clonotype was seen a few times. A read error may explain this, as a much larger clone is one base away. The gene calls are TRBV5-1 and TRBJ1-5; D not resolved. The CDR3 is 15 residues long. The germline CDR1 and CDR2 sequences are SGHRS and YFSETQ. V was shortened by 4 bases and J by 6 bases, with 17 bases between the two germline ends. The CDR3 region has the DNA TGCGCCAGCAGCCCGGAGGCGGCAGGCAGTCAGCCCCAGCATTTT. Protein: CASSPEAAGSQPQHF.

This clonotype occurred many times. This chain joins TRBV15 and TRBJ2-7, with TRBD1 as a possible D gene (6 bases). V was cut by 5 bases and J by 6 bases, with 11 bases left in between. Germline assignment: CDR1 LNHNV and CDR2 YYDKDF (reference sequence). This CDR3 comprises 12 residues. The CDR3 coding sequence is TGTGCCACCAGCCCTACAGGGCCCGAGCAGTACTTC. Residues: CATSPTGPEQYF.

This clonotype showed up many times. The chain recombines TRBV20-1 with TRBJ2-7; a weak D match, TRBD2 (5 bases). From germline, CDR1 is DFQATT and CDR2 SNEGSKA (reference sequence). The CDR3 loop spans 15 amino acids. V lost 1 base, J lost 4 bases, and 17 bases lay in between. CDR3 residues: CSARGGSGELYEQYF. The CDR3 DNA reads TGCAGTGCTAGAGGGGGAAGCGGAGAACTATACGAGCAGTACTTC.

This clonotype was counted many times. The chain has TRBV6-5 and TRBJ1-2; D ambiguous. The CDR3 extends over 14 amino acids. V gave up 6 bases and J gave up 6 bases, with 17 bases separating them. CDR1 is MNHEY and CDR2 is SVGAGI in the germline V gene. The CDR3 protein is CASRTYRDSNGYTF. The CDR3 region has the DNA TGTGCCAGCAGGACGTACAGAGACTCCAATGGCTACACCTTC.

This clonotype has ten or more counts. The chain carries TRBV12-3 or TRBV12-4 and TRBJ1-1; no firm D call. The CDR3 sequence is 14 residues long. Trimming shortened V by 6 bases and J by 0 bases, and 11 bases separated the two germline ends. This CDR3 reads CASRPTRLNTEAFF. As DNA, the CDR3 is TGTGCCAGCAGACCTACCCGACTGAACACTGAAGCTTTCTTT.

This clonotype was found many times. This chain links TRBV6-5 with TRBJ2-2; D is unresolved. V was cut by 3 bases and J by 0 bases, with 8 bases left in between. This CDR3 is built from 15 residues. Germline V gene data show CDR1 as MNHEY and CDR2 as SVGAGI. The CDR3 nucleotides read TGTGCCAGCAGTTATGGAACAACGAACACCGGGGAGCTGTTTTTT. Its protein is CASSYGTTNTGELFF.